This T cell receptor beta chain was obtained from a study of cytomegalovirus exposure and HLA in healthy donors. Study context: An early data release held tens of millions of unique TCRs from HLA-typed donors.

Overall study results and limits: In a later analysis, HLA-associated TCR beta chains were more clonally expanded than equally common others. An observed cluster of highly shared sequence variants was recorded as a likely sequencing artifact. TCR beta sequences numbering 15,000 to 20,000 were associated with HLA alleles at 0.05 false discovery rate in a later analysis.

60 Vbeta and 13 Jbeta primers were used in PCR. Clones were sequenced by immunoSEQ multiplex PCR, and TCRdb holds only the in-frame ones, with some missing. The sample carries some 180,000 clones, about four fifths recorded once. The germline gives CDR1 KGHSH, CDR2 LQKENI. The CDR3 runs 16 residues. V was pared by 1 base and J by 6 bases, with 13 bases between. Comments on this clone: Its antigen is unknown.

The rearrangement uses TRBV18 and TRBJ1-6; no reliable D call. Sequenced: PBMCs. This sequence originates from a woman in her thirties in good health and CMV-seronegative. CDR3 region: CASSPQREAANSPLHF. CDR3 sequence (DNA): TGTGCCAGCTCACCACAGAGGGAAGCAGCTAATTCACCCCTCCACTTT.